The clone carrying this T cell receptor beta chain was counted ten times or more. Its antigen is currently unknown. The sample is drawn from a study of neurological immune-mediated disorders. Findings and caveats of the study: Whereas HTLV-1-associated myelopathy showed the most TCR clonal expansion, multiple sclerosis showed the least, with levels below those of healthy controls.

For the sorted libraries, 1 million CD4+ or CD8+ T cells were used. Germline V gives CDR1 DFQATT, CDR2 SNEGSKA (reference sequence). The V gene lost 0 bases and the J gene lost 2 bases, with 7 bases spanning the gap. The CDR3 runs to 14 residues. The authors made cDNA by 5'RACE with 10-nucleotide random UMIs. Every sequencing run produced over 200 million TCR-beta sequences that came from 15-18 subjects. TCRdb reanalysed the 5' RACE reads using MiXCR and keeps one entry per CDR3 protein. The table lists 18,000 or so distinct CDR3 sequences, about 10% of them singletons. Sequenced material: CD8+ T cells from blood. This clonotype was obtained from a woman aged 50 to 65 in good health. The chain employs TRBV20-1 and TRBJ1-4; tentative D call: TRBD1 (5 bases). The CDR3 DNA is TGCAGTGCTAGAGATAAGGGGACTAATGAAAAACTGTTTTTT. It is translated as CSARDKGTNEKLFF.